The 23 T cell receptor beta chains presented below share a single source sample, sequenced in a study of blood T cell repertoires in COVID-19. Measured with immunoSEQ multiplex PCR; TCRdb has only the in-frame clones, and not every one. The sample consists of approximately 28,000 clones, 93% of them appearing once. Sequenced sample: peripheral blood. The receptors were sampled from a woman between 70 and 85 years old with COVID-19, enrolled during active disease.

The chain uses TRBV11-2 and TRBJ2-1; 15 bases are shared with TRBD2. The ends lost 4 bases at V and 7 bases at J; junction bases unmatched: 11. The CDR3 loop spans 18 amino acids. Germline lookup yields CDR1 SGHAT and CDR2 FQNNGV. The CDR3 spells CASSSMGAGLAGGNEQFF. The CDR3 DNA reads as TGTGCCAGCAGCTCAATGGGCGCAGGACTAGCGGGAGGGAATGAGCAGTTCTTC.

This rearrangement joins TRBV5-4 to TRBJ1-2; TRBD1 aligns across 10 bases. The CDR3 extends over 16 amino acids. V lost 4 bases to trimming and J lost 5 bases; unmatched junction nucleotides: 11. Germline V gene lookup returns CDR1 SGHNT and CDR2 YYREEE (reference sequence). The CDR3 bases are TGTGCCAGCAGCCCCGGGACAGGGGAATCGAAGTATGGCTACACCTTC. Its protein product is CASSPGTGESKYGYTF.

The chain employs TRBV3-1 (or the pseudogene TRBV3-2) and TRBJ1-3, with D possibly matching TRBD1 (5 bases). Germline loops: CDR1 LGHDT, CDR2 YNNKEL (reference sequence). Trimming pared 4 bases from V and 4 bases from J, leaving 11 bases between. The CDR3 covers 14 residues. Here the CDR3 DNA reads TGTGCCAGCAGCCCTGTAGGGGCAGGAAACACCATATATTTT. Translating gives CASSPVGAGNTIYF.

This rearrangement joins TRBV7-2 to TRBJ2-1; a weak D match, TRBD2 (5 bases). This CDR3 comprises 16 residues. Trimming shortened V by 3 bases and J by 1 base, and 13 bases separated the two germline ends. Germline-derived CDR1 and CDR2 are SGHTA and FQGNSA. CDR3 nucleotides: TGTGCCAGCAGCTTGACGAGGGATCTGTCCTACAATGAGCAGTTCTTC. Protein sequence: CASSLTRDLSYNEQFF.

The V gene is TRBV9, the J gene TRBJ2-3, with 7 bases matching TRBD2. The CDR3 extends over 15 amino acids. Germline V gives CDR1 SGDLS, CDR2 YYNGEE. Losses at the gene ends were 0 bases for V and 1 base for J; bases not matched to a gene: 2. In nucleotides, the CDR3 is TGTGCCAGCAGCGTAGCTGCGGGAGGCACAGATACGCAGTATTTT. It translates to CASSVAAGGTDTQYF. The variable domain in full, with the rest retrieved from reference TRBV9 and TRBJ2-3, is DSGVTQTPKHLITATGQRVTLRCSPRSGDLSVYWYQQSLDQGLQFLIQYYNGEERAKGNILERFSAQQFPDLHSELNLSSLELGDSALYFCASSVAAGGTDTQYFGPGTRLTVL.

The chain has TRBV28 and TRBJ2-1, with 11 bases matching TRBD2. This CDR3 spans 19 amino acids. CDR1 and CDR2 from the germline V gene are MDHEN and SYDVKM. V gave up 4 bases and J gave up 0 bases; unmatched junction bases: 11. The DNA for the CDR3 is TGTGCCAGCAGTTCCCCGTCCCCTAGCGGGAGGACCTCCTACAATGAGCAGTTCTTC. As protein: CASSSPSPSGRTSYNEQFF. Supplemented by reference TRBV28 and TRBJ2-1, the full variable domain reads DVKVTQSSRYLVKRTGEKVFLECVQDMDHENMFWYRQDPGLGLRLIYFSYDVKMKEKGDIPEGYSVSREKKERFSLILESASTNQTSMYLCASSSPSPSGRTSYNEQFFGPGTRLTVL.

The J gene is TRBJ2-6, the V gene TRBV3-1 (or the pseudogene TRBV3-2); D gene ambiguous. This CDR3 contains 15 residues. V lost 0 bases, J lost 0 bases, and 3 bases lay in between. The germline gives CDR1 LGHDT, CDR2 YNNKEL (reference sequence). The CDR3 here is CASSQDSSGANVLTF. CDR3 coding DNA: TGTGCCAGCAGCCAAGACAGCTCTGGGGCCAACGTCCTGACTTTC.

CDR3 coding DNA: TGTGCCAGCAGTTCCCGGGACAGCTCAAACATTCAGTACTTC. It codes for CASSSRDSSNIQYF. This chain uses TRBV6-5 with TRBJ2-4; 7 positions agree with TRBD1. The CDR3 is made up of 14 amino acids. J lost 6 bases, V lost 4 bases, and 6 bases had no gene match. CDR1 MNHEY and CDR2 SVGAGI come from the germline V gene.

This clone has only one observation. The chain is built from TRBV5-4 and TRBJ1-2, with a weak D call TRBD1 (6 bases). The germline V gene encodes CDR1 SGHNT and CDR2 YYREEE (reference sequence). Trimming shortened V by 1 base and J by 4 bases, and 11 bases separated the two germline ends. The CDR3 has 14 residues. CDR3 in amino acids: CASSLNRVGYGYTF. DNA for the CDR3: TGTGCCAGCAGCTTGAACAGGGTGGGCTATGGCTACACCTTC.

V gene TRBV2 combines with J gene TRBJ2-5; 7 bases are shared with TRBD2. This CDR3 is built from 15 residues. From germline, CDR1 is SNHLY and CDR2 FYNNEI. Trimming removed 4 bases from V and 1 base from J; junction bases left unmatched: 6. DNA of the CDR3: TGTGCCAGCAGTGTATTGGCGGGAGTCCAAGAGACCCAGTACTTC. Amino acid sequence: CASSVLAGVQETQYF.

The V and J genes are TRBV2 and TRBJ2-3; a weak D match, TRBD2 (5 bases). V was clipped by 3 bases and J by 4 bases, with 14 bases between them. Per the germline V gene, CDR1 is SNHLY and CDR2 is FYNNEI. This CDR3 is built from 15 residues. Here the CDR3 DNA reads TGTGCCAGCAGTGACGGGCTAGCAGAGTCAGATACGCAGTATTTT. Protein: CASSDGLAESDTQYF.

The chain links TRBV28 to TRBJ1-2; D is possibly TRBD1 (5 bases). Germline CDR1 reads MDHEN; CDR2 reads SYDVKM. Deletions cut 4 bases from V and 6 bases from J, with 9 bases between. This CDR3 contains 12 residues. CDR3 in DNA: TGTGCCAGCAGTTCGACAGACCATGGCTACACCTTC. This encodes CASSSTDHGYTF.

The genes are TRBV27 and TRBJ1-1, with D maybe TRBD1 (6 bases). The V gene lost 4 bases and the J gene lost 5 bases, with 11 bases spanning the gap. Germline CDR1 and CDR2: MNHEY and SMNVEV (reference sequence). This CDR3 is 13 amino acids long. CDR3: CASSSTGFTEAFF. Here the CDR3 DNA reads TGTGCCAGCAGTTCAACAGGGTTTACTGAAGCTTTCTTT.

This clone was recorded once. The rearrangement uses TRBV28 and TRBJ1-1, with no clear D. CDR1 is MDHEN, CDR2 SYDVKM, per germline. Trimming shortened V by 6 bases and J by 5 bases, and 16 bases separated the two germline ends. The CDR3 is 14 amino acids. The CDR3 nucleotides read TGTGCCAGCAGAACAAGTGAGGGTTGGACTGAAGCTTTCTTT. The encoded protein is CASRTSEGWTEAFF.

Written as DNA, the CDR3 is TGTGCCAGCACGACAGGGGCCAATCAGCCCCAGCATTTT. Residues: CASTTGANQPQHF. The J gene is TRBJ1-5, the V gene TRBV27; 8 bases line up with TRBD1. There are 13 residues in the CDR3. The ends lost 7 bases at V and 3 bases at J; junction bases unmatched: 2. In germline, CDR1 is MNHEY, CDR2 SMNVEV (reference sequence).

Comment on this clone: At one end the junction does not follow the germline gene, possibly because of a read error. J is TRBJ2-3 and V is TRBV2, with 8 positions matching TRBD2. Germline CDR1 reads SNHLY; CDR2 reads FYNNEI. There are 14 residues in the CDR3. This chain's CDR3 is CASREAGESDTQYF. CDR3 DNA sequence: TGTGCCAGCAGGGAAGCGGGAGAGTCAGATACGCAGTATTTT.

This chain links TRBV20-1 with TRBJ1-1; D gene ambiguous. V was pared by 3 bases and J by 6 bases, with 14 bases between. This CDR3 comprises 13 residues. CDR1 is DFQATT, CDR2 SNEGSKA, per germline (reference sequence). CDR3 nucleotide sequence: TGCAGTGCTAGTCGGGTACAAAAGGCTGAAGCTTTCTTT. It is translated as CSASRVQKAEAFF.

The chain has TRBV28 and TRBJ2-5; maybe TRBD2 (5 bases). Trimming cost V 7 bases and J 1 base, with 13 bases left between them. The CDR3 has 14 amino acids. Germline V gene sequence: CDR1 MDHEN, CDR2 SYDVKM. As DNA, the CDR3 is TGTGCCAGCACCAGCGGAGGTTTCCAAGAGACCCAGTACTTC. Amino acids: CASTSGGFQETQYF.

V is TRBV18 and J is TRBJ1-1; no clear D. This CDR3 is built from 13 residues. V lost 6 bases and J 3 bases, leaving 11 bases between the germline ends. Germline CDR1 KGHSH, CDR2 LQKENI. The CDR3 bases are TGTGCCAGCTCCCTGACATTGGACACTGAAGCTTTCTTT. Encoded protein: CASSLTLDTEAFF.

The chain is built from TRBV19 and TRBJ1-2; a possible D gene is TRBD1 (6 bases). The CDR3 runs 13 residues. V was cut by 3 bases and J by 7 bases, with 12 bases left in between. CDR1 is LNHDA and CDR2 is SQIVND in the germline V gene (reference sequence). CDR3 region: CASSIRTALGYTF. CDR3 DNA: TGTGCCAGTAGTATCCGGACAGCCCTTGGCTACACCTTC.

The rearrangement uses TRBV28 and TRBJ2-1; possibly TRBD2 for D (5 bases). The CDR3 consists of 10 residues. Trimming took 7 bases from V and 8 from J, leaving 6 bases between them. Germline V gene sequence: CDR1 MDHEN, CDR2 SYDVKM. The CDR3 DNA reads as TGTGCCAGCAACGGGGATGAGCAGTTCTTC. Translating it yields CASNGDEQFF.

The chain recombines TRBV19 with TRBJ2-2; no clear D gene. Germline CDR1 is LNHDA and CDR2 is SQIVND (reference sequence). The V end lost 9 bases, the J end lost 4 bases, and 12 bases lay between the germline ends. The CDR3 is 13 residues long. The CDR3 spells CASHLYTTGELFF. In nucleotides, the CDR3 is TGTGCCAGCCACCTTTACACCACCGGGGAGCTGTTTTTT.

This chain connects TRBV6-2 or TRBV6-3 to TRBJ2-1, with 13 bases aligning to TRBD2. Germline V lookup: CDR1 MNHEY, CDR2 SVGEGT. J lost 12 bases, V lost 5 bases, and 10 bases had no gene match. This CDR3 contains 15 residues. The CDR3 DNA reads TGTGCCAGCAGTCCCCCCGGACTAGCGGGAGTTGTGCAGTTCTTC. Protein sequence: CASSPPGLAGVVQFF.